The sequence of this TCR beta chain was determined in a study of shared clonotypes between healthy human individuals. A note on this clone: What it binds is not known.

Some clones are missing from TCRdb's copy, which holds only in-frame ones; the method was immunoSEQ multiplex PCR. The sample shows about 1 million clones, around 76% of them seen only once. Study observations and caveats: Larger richness was generally estimated for naive than memory subsets.

CDR3 length equals 16 residues. Germline V lookup: CDR1 SGHNT, CDR2 YYREEE (reference sequence). This chain links TRBV5-4 with TRBJ2-5; perhaps TRBD2 as D (6 bases). The DNA end is a closer match to TRBJ2-7, so the J assignment may be wrong. This TCR came from a man in his late teens or twenties in good health. The source material was memory CD4+ T cells sorted from blood. Subset denoted: CD45RA-negative fraction. Here the CDR3 reads CASSPGIGSNSYEQYF. CDR3 DNA: TGTGCCAGCAGCCCCGGAATCGGGAGTAACTCCTACGAGCAGTACTTC.